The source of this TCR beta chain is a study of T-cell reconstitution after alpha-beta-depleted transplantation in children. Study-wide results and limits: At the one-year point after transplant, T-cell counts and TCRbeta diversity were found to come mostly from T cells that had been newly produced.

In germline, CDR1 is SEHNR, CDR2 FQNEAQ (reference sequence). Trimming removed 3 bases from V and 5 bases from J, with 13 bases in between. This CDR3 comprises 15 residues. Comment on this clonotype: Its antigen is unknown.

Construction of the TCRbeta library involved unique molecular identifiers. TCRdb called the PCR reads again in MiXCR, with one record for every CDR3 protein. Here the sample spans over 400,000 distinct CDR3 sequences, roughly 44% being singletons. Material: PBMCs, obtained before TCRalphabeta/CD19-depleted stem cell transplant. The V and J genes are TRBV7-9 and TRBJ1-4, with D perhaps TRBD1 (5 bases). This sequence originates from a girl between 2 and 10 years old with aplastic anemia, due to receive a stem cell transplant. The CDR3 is CASSLLVRENEKLFF. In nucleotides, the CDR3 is TGTGCCAGCAGCTTGCTTGTCAGGGAAAATGAAAAACTGTTTTTT.